The 14 T cell receptor beta chains in this list originate from one sample, sequenced in a study of tumor-infiltrating lymphocytes in primary liver carcinoma. From about 0.5 ug of total RNA, TCR beta-specific cDNA was reverse-transcribed using a constant-region primer. Three nested multiplex PCR rounds, a slightly modified ARM-PCR, produced the libraries for TCR beta. Forward primers for TRBV1-TRBV30 and a C-beta reverse primer served the first two PCR rounds, at 10 cycles each. TCRdb analysed the multiplex PCR reads with MiXCR anew, one entry per CDR3 protein. Of approximately 310,000 distinct CDR3 sequences listed, around three fifths are singletons. Germline DNA was also extracted, and blood RNA derived from unsorted whole blood. Specimen: peripheral blood. These receptors were collected from a man aged 35 to 55 with primary liver carcinoma and hepatitis B virus infection.

As concerns this clonotype: Germline and junction disagree at one end, which may indicate a read error. J is TRBJ2-7 and V is TRBV6-2 or TRBV6-3; tentatively, D is TRBD2 (6 bases). CDR1 is MNHEY, CDR2 SVGEGT, per germline. CDR3 length equals 13 residues. CDR3 DNA: TGCGCCAGCAGTTACGGACTAATAACCGAGCAGTACTTC. Translated: CASSYGLITEQYF.

Concerning this clonotype itself: One end of the junction fails to match germline, which may point to a read error. The chain links TRBV12-3 or TRBV12-4 to TRBJ2-5; 7 bases are shared with TRBD1. This CDR3 is 13 amino acids long. The CDR3, as DNA: TGTGTCAGCAGTCTGGACAGGCTTGAGACCCAGTACTTC. Protein: CVSSLDRLETQYF.

This clonotype came up many times. The rearrangement links TRBV6-5 to TRBJ2-2, with D possibly being TRBD1 (5 bases). Germline-derived CDR1 and CDR2 are MNHEY and SVGAGI. The V and J ends lost 6 bases and 7 bases respectively, with 12 bases between them. The CDR3 extends over 13 amino acids. CDR3: CASSYSTGGELFF. For the CDR3, the DNA is TGTGCCAGCAGCTACAGTACAGGCGGGGAGCTGTTTTTT.

This sequence joins TRBV30 and TRBJ1-1; D remains ambiguous. The CDR3 consists of 13 residues. With 3 bases removed from V and 3 bases from J, the gap between germline ends came to 11 bases. Germline V gene lookup returns CDR1 GTSNPN and CDR2 SVGIG (reference sequence). This CDR3 is CAWSARIDTEAFF. The CDR3 DNA is TGTGCCTGGAGCGCAAGGATTGACACTGAAGCTTTCTTT.

In the case of this clonotype: The junction does not match germline at one end; this may be a read error. The V and J genes are TRBV11-3 and TRBJ2-3; D is uncertain. Per the germline V gene, CDR1 is SGHNT and CDR2 is YENEEA. The CDR3 runs 13 residues. Written as DNA, the CDR3 is TGTGCCATCAGCCTCGGAATCACAGATACGCAGTATTTT. Amino acids: CAISLGITDTQYF.

Of note for this clonotype: One junction end does not reproduce the germline sequence, and a read error may be involved. This chain joins TRBV11-1 and TRBJ2-3, with no clear D. The germline CDR1 and CDR2 sequences are SGHAT and FQDESV (reference sequence). The CDR3 loop spans 13 amino acids. CDR3 in amino acids: CVSSRPGVDTQYF. DNA of the CDR3: TGTGTCAGCAGTCGGCCCGGAGTAGATACGCAGTATTTT.

Turning to this clonotype: At one end the junction does not follow the germline gene, possibly because of a read error. The rearrangement joins TRBV5-1 to TRBJ2-1; no clear D gene. The germline CDR1 and CDR2 sequences are SGHRS and YFSETQ. This CDR3 region has 13 residues. The CDR3 protein is CASSFGQNNEHFF. The CDR3 bases are TGCGCCAGCAGCTTCGGGCAAAATAATGAGCATTTCTTC.

V gene TRBV28 combines with J gene TRBJ2-7, with D perhaps matching TRBD2 (6 bases). Germline assignment: CDR1 MDHEN and CDR2 SYDVKM. The CDR3 is 15 amino acids. The V end was cut by 6 bases, the J end by 3 bases, with 18 bases between. CDR3 protein: CASSRTGLPLYEQYF. CDR3 coding DNA: TGTGCCAGCAGCCGTACGGGACTCCCCCTCTACGAGCAGTACTTC.

On this clonotype itself: This sequence may be a read error, since a much larger clone differs from it by one base. The chain carries TRBV6-1 and TRBJ1-1; D might be TRBD1 (6 bases). Per the germline V gene, CDR1 is MNHNS and CDR2 is SASEGT. The CDR3 has 13 amino acids. The DNA of the CDR3 is TGTGCCAGCAGGTATAACAGGGTCCCTGAAGCTATCTTT. Translated, it gives CASRYNRVPEAIF.

A word on this clonotype: This may be a read error, as it is one base from a much larger clone. V gene TRBV12-3 or TRBV12-4 combines with J gene TRBJ1-5; 7 positions match TRBD1. The CDR3 contains 13 residues. This CDR3 reads CVSRGEGGQPQHF. CDR3 nucleotide sequence: TGTGTCAGCAGGGGGGAGGGTGGTCAGCCCCAGCATTTT.

V usage is TRBV28 and J usage is TRBJ2-2, with D possibly TRBD2 on 6 matching bases. CDR3 length: 15 amino acids. The V end lost 7 bases, the J end lost 5 bases, and 17 bases lay between the germline ends. CDR1 and CDR2 from the germline V gene are MDHEN and SYDVKM. As DNA, the CDR3 is TGTGCCAGCATCCGAGCGACTAGGTGGACCGGGGAGCTGTTTTTT. Amino acids: CASIRATRWTGELFF.

The chain has TRBV5-4 and TRBJ2-1; D is perhaps TRBD2 (6 bases). In germline, CDR1 is SGHNT, CDR2 YYREEE (reference sequence). This CDR3 contains 16 residues. Trimming pared 0 bases from V and 8 bases from J, leaving 18 bases between. Here the CDR3 reads CASSLESNGSKDEQFF. In DNA form, the CDR3 reads TGTGCCAGCAGCTTGGAGTCTAACGGGAGCAAGGATGAGCAGTTCTTC. The entire variable domain, with the rest obtained from reference TRBV5-4 and TRBJ2-1, is as follows: ETGVTQSPTHLIKTRGQQVTLRCSSQSGHNTVSWYQQALGQGPQFIFQYYREEENGRGNFPPRFSGLQFPNYSSELNVNALELDDSALYLCASSLESNGSKDEQFFGPGTRLTVL.

As to this clonotype: The missing conserved phenylalanine or tryptophan at the end of this CDR3 makes a read error likely. The chain employs TRBV4-1 and TRBJ1-5, with TRBD1 identical over 9 bases. The CDR3 is made up of 15 amino acids. Germline CDR1 reads MGHRA; CDR2 reads YSYEKL. CDR3 sequence: CASSLETGGNQPQHY. The DNA for the CDR3 is TGCGCCAGCAGCCTCGAGACAGGGGGGAATCAACCCCAGCATTAT.

The V and J genes are TRBV6-5 and TRBJ1-1; D gene uncertain. The germline CDR1 and CDR2 sequences are MNHEY and SVGAGI. Trimming left V 0 bases short and J 11 bases short, with 16 bases between. CDR3 length equals 14 residues. CDR3 nucleotides: TGTGCCAGCAGTTACTCACATGGGGTAATGGGGGCTTTCTTT. Its translation is CASSYSHGVMGAFF.